Listed here are 5 T cell receptor beta chains from one sample, sequenced in a study of blood T cell repertoires in COVID-19. TCRdb's table, derived via immunoSEQ multiplex PCR, lists solely in-frame clones and lacks some. The data hold under 300,000 clones, with roughly 86% observed a single time. Input material: peripheral blood. The receptors were sampled from a man aged 80 or over with acute or convalescent COVID-19.

This chain joins TRBV6-5 and TRBJ2-1; 9 bases align to TRBD2. Unmatched junction bases numbered 7, after V lost 4 bases and J lost 3 bases. CDR3 length: 16 amino acids. Germline V gene data show CDR1 as MNHEY and CDR2 as SVGAGI. This CDR3 reads CASSSNRAGGYNEQFF. The DNA for the CDR3 is TGTGCCAGCAGTTCAAATCGAGCGGGAGGCTACAATGAGCAGTTCTTC.

This clone appeared once. The rearrangement uses TRBV6-5 and TRBJ1-5; 8 bases are a match to TRBD1. This CDR3 spans 14 amino acids. The junction had 4 bases not matched to a gene; V was cut back by 5 bases and J by 4 bases. Germline V CDR1 and CDR2: MNHEY, SVGAGI. The CDR3: CASSKGTGNQPQHF. The CDR3 DNA is TGTGCCAGCAGTAAGGGGACAGGAAATCAGCCCCAGCATTTT.

This clone has just a few counts. The rearrangement links TRBV2 to TRBJ1-3; D ambiguous. CDR3 length: 15 residues. Germline V gene lookup returns CDR1 SNHLY and CDR2 FYNNEI. Trimming left V 8 bases short and J 0 bases short, with 14 bases between. The CDR3 nucleotides read TGTGCCAGCTGTCAAGACTTCCTCTCTGGAAACACCATATATTTT. Translation gives CASCQDFLSGNTIYF.

The chain combines TRBV5-1 with TRBJ2-1, with D maybe TRBD2 (5 bases). The germline V and J ends were trimmed by 0 bases and 8 bases, with 6 bases remaining between them. Germline-derived CDR1 and CDR2 are SGHRS and YFSETQ. The CDR3 sequence is 12 residues long. CDR3 loop: CASSLEGDEQFF. The CDR3 region has the DNA TGCGCCAGCAGCTTGGAGGGAGATGAGCAGTTCTTC.

This chain connects TRBV6-5 to TRBJ2-1; TRBD1 matches at 7 bases. This CDR3 is built from 14 residues. Losses at the gene ends were 7 bases for V and 10 bases for J; bases not matched to a gene: 13. Germline CDR1 MNHEY, CDR2 SVGAGI. The CDR3 region is CASTQPGTVREQFF. CDR3 bases: TGTGCCAGCACCCAACCTGGGACAGTCCGGGAGCAGTTCTTC.